This T cell receptor beta chain was sequenced in a study of T cell repertoires in cytomegalovirus infection. On the study more broadly: The study used recently identified HLA-C-restricted and well-studied HLA-B-restricted CMV epitopes. Indicated by public TCR beta signatures were CMV infection and matching HLA type.

Notes on this clonotype: Antigen unknown.

The study, taken as a whole, reports: Public TCR beta family frequency separated CMV-and-HLA carriers, including in an independent cohort.

Trimming removed 8 bases at V and 3 bases at J, with 10 bases between. The CDR3 loop spans 12 amino acids. Germline CDR1 is KGHDR and CDR2 is SFDVKD. TCRdb recomputed calls from the reads with MiXCR, one row per CDR3 protein. The data contain about 700,000 distinct CDR3 sequences, around 30% of them seen just once; the ten biggest clones take up about 20%. Sequencing used cultured PBMCs, obtained from culture after CMV antigen stimulation. The V gene is TRBV24-1, the J gene TRBJ2-7, with D perhaps TRBD1 (6 bases). The clonotype originates from a human donor in good health (CMV status not recorded). Some clones in this sample may be carry-over from other donors' samples. The CDR3 nucleotides read TGTGCCACCATGGACAGCCACTACGAGCAGTACTTC. As protein: CATMDSHYEQYF.